A single sample gave rise to the 8 T cell receptor beta chains below, sequenced in a study of T cells in Graves' hyperthyroidism and ophthalmopathy. TCR beta CDR3 region amplification was performed from RNA transcripts. Primed by the HTBI set, a first-round RT-PCR was run on the TCR CDR3. TCRdb re-analysed the multiplex PCR reads in MiXCR, keeping a single row per CDR3 protein. The sample yields a few hundred thousand distinct CDR3 sequences, 15% to 19% seen once. What was sequenced was blood. The source is a woman aged 25-40 years with Graves' hyperthyroidism.

The chain has TRBV5-4 and TRBJ2-2; TRBD1 might be the D (6 bases). This CDR3 has 15 amino acids. The germline CDR1 and CDR2 sequences are SGHNT and YYREEE (reference sequence). V shed 4 bases and J shed 1 base, with 11 bases lying between them. The CDR3 region is CASSLGTMNTGELFF. In DNA form, the CDR3 reads TGTGCCAGCAGCCTTGGGACAATGAACACCGGGGAGCTGTTTTTT.

This clonotype was seen repeatedly, ten times or more. J is TRBJ2-1 and V is TRBV29-1; TRBD2 is a possible D gene (6 bases). V was pared by 5 bases and J by 0 bases, with 11 bases between. Germline V lookup: CDR1 SQVTM, CDR2 ANQGSEA. CDR3 length: 14 residues. CDR3 DNA: TGCAGCGTTTTGGGAGGAACCTCCTACAATGAGCAGTTCTTC. Translation: CSVLGGTSYNEQFF.

This clonotype was counted many times. The V and J genes are TRBV7-9 and TRBJ2-3; D remains unclear. This CDR3 contains 13 residues. Trimming shortened V by 5 bases and J by 4 bases, and 10 bases separated the two germline ends. Per germline, CDR1 SEHNR and CDR2 FQNEAQ (reference sequence). Written as DNA, the CDR3 is TGTGCCAGCAGCGCTACTTATGCAGATACGCAGTATTTT. It translates to CASSATYADTQYF.

There are many counts of this clonotype. This chain uses TRBV5-1 with TRBJ2-1, with TRBD2 matching 10 bases. This CDR3 is 15 amino acids long. The germline V gene encodes CDR1 SGHRS and CDR2 YFSETQ. V was pared by 6 bases and J by 4 bases, with 7 bases of the junction left unmatched. In DNA, the CDR3 is TGCGCCAGCACCTGGGCTAGCGGGAGTTACAATGAGCAGTTCTTC. It yields the protein CASTWASGSYNEQFF.

This clonotype was counted ten times or more. The chain combines TRBV12-3 or TRBV12-4 with TRBJ2-1; tentatively, D is TRBD2 (7 bases). V lost 0 bases to trimming and J lost 8 bases, with 20 bases between them. CDR3 size: 17 residues. CDR3 loop: CASSLARVGGGRYEQFF. CDR3 nucleotides: TGTGCCAGCAGTTTAGCGCGGGTAGGGGGGGGGAGGTATGAGCAGTTCTTC.

The sample holds a few counts of this clonotype. This chain uses TRBV10-3 with TRBJ2-1; D might be TRBD1 (6 bases). CDR1 is ENHRY and CDR2 is SYGVKD in the germline V gene. The CDR3 is made up of 13 amino acids. The germline V and J ends were trimmed by 9 bases and 5 bases, with 14 bases remaining between them. The CDR3 DNA reads as TGTGCCATGTCACAGGGAGTGAACAATGAGCAGTTCTTC. It is translated as CAMSQGVNNEQFF.

This chain links TRBV7-9 with TRBJ1-1; D is perhaps TRBD1 (5 bases). Trimming took off 6 bases at V and 6 bases at J, with 14 bases between the two ends. CDR3 length: 13 amino acids. Germline values: CDR1 SEHNR, CDR2 FQNEAQ (reference sequence). CDR3 nucleotide sequence: TGTGCCAGCAGACCGACAGAGGGACCTGAAGCTTTCTTT. This encodes CASRPTEGPEAFF. Full variable domain (remainder filled in from reference TRBV7-9 and TRBJ1-1): DTGVSQNPRHKITKRGQNVTFRCDPISEHNRLYWYRQTLGQGPEFLTYFQNEAQLEKSRLLSDRFSAERPKGSFSTLEIQRTEQGDSAMYLCASRPTEGPEAFFGQGTRLTVV.

This clonotype was detected many times. The V and J genes are TRBV13 and TRBJ2-1; weak D call: TRBD2 (6 bases). There are 15 residues in the CDR3. The germline V and J ends were trimmed by 5 bases and 5 bases, with 16 bases remaining between them. Germline V CDR1 and CDR2: PRHDT, FYEKMQ (reference sequence). The CDR3: CASSPWTTTNNEQFF. In DNA, the CDR3 is TGTGCCAGCAGCCCGTGGACTACGACTAACAATGAGCAGTTCTTC.